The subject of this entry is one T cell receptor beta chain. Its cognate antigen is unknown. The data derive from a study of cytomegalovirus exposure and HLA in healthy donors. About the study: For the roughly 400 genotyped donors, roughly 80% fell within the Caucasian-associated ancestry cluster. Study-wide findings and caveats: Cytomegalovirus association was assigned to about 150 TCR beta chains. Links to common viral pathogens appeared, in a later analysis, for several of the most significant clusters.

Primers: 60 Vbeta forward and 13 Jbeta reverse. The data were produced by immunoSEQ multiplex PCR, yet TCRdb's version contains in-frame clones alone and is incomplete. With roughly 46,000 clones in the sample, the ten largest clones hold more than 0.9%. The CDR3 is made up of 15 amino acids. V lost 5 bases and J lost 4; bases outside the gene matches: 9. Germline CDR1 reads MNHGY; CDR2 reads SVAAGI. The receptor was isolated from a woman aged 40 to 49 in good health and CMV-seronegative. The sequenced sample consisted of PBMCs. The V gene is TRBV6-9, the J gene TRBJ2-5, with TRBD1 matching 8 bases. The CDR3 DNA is TGTGCCAGCAGTGCCGGGACAGGCGACGGAGAGACCCAGTACTTC. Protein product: CASSAGTGDGETQYF.